This T cell receptor (beta chain) originates from a study of blood T cell repertoires in COVID-19. Study-wide context: Whether acute or convalescent, the COVID-19 samples came from the United States, Italy and Spain. The cDNA or gDNA used as material had been derived from T cells, B-cell-depleted T cells, or PBMCs.

V was shortened by 0 bases and J by 13 bases, with 14 bases between the two germline ends. The CDR3 spans 13 residues. The germline V gene has CDR1 SGDLS and CDR2 YYNGEE. Patients from Seattle were sampled longitudinally, starting during active infection. In the source study's methods: Counts of nucleated cells, estimated from reference gene primer amplification, were obtained. Using immunoSEQ multiplex PCR, the repertoire was profiled, and TCRdb retains in-frame clones only, with some absent. The V and J calls and the clone size are those of that table, but D and trimming were determined from the DNA. The sample shows about 250,000 clones, approximately 88% of them seen only once.

Sequenced material: peripheral blood. This TCR was sampled from a woman in her twenties or thirties with COVID-19, enrolled during active disease. The chain joins TRBV9 to TRBJ2-1; TRBD1 might be the D (5 bases). The CDR3 protein is CASSVEGELEQFF. The CDR3 DNA reads as TGTGCCAGCAGCGTAGAAGGGGAATTGGAACAGTTCTTC.